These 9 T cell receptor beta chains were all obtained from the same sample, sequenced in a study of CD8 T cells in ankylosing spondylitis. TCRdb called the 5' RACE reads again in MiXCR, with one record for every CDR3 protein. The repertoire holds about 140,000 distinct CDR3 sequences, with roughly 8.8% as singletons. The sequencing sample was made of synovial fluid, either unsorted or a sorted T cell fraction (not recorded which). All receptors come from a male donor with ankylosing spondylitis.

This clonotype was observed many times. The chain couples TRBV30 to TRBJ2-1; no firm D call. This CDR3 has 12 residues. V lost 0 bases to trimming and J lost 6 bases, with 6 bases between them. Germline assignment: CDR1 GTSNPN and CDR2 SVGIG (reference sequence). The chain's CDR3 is CAWSVSLNEQFF. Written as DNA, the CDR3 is TGTGCCTGGAGTGTCTCCCTCAATGAGCAGTTCTTC.

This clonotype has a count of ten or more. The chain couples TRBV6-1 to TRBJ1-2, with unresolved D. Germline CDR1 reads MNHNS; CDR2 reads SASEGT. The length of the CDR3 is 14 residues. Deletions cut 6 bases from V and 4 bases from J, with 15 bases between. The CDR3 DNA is TGTGCCAGCAGCCCGGCGCGGGGAGCCTATGGCTACACCTTC. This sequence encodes CASSPARGAYGYTF.

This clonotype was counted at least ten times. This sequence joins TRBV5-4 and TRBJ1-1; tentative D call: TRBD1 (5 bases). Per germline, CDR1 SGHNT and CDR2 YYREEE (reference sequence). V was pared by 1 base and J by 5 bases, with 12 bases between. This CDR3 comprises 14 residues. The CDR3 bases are TGTGCCAGCAGCTTGTCGGGGGTTTCGACTGAAGCTTTCTTT. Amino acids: CASSLSGVSTEAFF. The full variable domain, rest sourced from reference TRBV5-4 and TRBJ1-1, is ETGVTQSPTHLIKTRGQQVTLRCSSQSGHNTVSWYQQALGQGPQFIFQYYREEENGRGNFPPRFSGLQFPNYSSELNVNALELDDSALYLCASSLSGVSTEAFFGQGTRLTVV.

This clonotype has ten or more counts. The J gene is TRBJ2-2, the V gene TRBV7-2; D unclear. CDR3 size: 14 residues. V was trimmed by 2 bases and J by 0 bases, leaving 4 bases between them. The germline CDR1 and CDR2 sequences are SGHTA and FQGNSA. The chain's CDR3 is CASSLLANTGELFF. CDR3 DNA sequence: TGTGCCAGCAGCTTACTAGCGAACACCGGGGAGCTGTTTTTT.

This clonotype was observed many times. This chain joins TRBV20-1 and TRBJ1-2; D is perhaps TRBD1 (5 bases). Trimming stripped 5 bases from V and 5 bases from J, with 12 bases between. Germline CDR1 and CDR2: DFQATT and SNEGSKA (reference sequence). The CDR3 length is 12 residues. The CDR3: CSAPRGSYGYTF. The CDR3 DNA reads TGCAGTGCTCCGAGGGGCAGTTATGGCTACACCTTC.

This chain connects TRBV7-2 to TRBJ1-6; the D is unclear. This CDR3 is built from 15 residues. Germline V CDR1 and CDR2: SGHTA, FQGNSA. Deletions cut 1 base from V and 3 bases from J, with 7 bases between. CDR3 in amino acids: CASSLDAFYNSPLHF. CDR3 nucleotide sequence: TGTGCCAGCAGCTTAGACGCGTTCTATAATTCACCCCTCCACTTT.

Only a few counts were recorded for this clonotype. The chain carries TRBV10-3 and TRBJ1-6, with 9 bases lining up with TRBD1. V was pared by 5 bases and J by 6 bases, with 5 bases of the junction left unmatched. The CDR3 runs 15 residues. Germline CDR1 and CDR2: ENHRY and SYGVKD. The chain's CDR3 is CAISPGQGFNSPLHF. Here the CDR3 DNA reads TGTGCCATCAGTCCGGGACAGGGTTTTAATTCACCCCTCCACTTT.

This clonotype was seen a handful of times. The CDR3 protein is CSAREGAMNTEAFF. The CDR3 coding sequence is TGCAGTGCTAGAGAGGGGGCCATGAACACTGAAGCTTTCTTT. The chain combines TRBV20-1 with TRBJ1-1; a possible D gene is TRBD1 (6 bases). V lost 0 bases, J lost 0 bases, and 8 bases lay in between. The CDR3 is made up of 14 amino acids. The germline V gene has CDR1 DFQATT and CDR2 SNEGSKA (reference sequence).

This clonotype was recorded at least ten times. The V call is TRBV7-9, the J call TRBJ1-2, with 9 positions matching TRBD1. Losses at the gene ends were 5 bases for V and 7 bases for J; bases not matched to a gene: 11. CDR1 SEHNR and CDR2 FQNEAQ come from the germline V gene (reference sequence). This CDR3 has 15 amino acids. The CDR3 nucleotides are TGTGCCAGCAGCCCAATCACCGGGACAGGGACTGGCTACACCTTC. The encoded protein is CASSPITGTGTGYTF.